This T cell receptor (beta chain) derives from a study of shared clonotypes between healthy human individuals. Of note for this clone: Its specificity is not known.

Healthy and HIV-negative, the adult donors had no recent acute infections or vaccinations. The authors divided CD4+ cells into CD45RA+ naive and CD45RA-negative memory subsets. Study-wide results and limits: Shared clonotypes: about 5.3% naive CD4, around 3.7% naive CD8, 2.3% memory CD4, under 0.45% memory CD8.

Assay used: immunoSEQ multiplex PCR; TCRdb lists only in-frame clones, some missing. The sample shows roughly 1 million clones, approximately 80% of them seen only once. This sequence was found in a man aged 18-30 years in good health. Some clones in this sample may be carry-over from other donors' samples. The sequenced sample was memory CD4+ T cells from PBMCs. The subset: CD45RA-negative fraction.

CDR3 in amino acids: CASSYSGRGGEAFF. CDR3 nucleotide sequence: TGTGCCAGCAGTTACTCCGGCAGGGGGGGTGAAGCTTTCTTT. The rearrangement uses TRBV6-5 and TRBJ1-1; 7 nucleotides agree with TRBD1. CDR3 length: 14 residues. V lost 0 bases and J lost 7; bases outside the gene matches: 5. Per the germline V gene, CDR1 is MNHEY and CDR2 is SVGAGI.